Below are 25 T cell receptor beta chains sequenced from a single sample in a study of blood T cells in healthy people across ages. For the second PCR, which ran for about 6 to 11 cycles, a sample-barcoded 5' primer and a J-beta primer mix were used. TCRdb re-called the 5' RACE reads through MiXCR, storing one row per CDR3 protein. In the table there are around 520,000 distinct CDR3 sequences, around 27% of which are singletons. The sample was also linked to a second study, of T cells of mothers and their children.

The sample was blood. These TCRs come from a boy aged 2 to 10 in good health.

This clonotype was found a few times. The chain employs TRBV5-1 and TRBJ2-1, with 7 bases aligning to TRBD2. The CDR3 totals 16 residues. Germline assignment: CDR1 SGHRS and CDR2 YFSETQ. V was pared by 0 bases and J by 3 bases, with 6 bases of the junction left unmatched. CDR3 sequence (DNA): TGCGCCAGCAGCTTGGAACCGGCGGGAGACTACAATGAGCAGTTCTTC. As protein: CASSLEPAGDYNEQFF.

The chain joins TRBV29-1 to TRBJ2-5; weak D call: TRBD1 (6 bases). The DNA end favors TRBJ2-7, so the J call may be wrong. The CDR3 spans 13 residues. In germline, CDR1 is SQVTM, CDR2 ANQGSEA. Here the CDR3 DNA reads TGCAGCGTCCGACAGGCTATTCCCTACGAGCAGTACTTC. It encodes CSVRQAIPYEQYF.

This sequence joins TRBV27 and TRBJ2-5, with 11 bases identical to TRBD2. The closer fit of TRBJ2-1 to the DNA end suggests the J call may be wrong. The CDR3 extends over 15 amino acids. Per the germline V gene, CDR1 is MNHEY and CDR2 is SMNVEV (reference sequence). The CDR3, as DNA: TGTGCCAGCAGTAAAATAGCGGGAGGGGGCAATGAGCAGTTCTTC. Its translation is CASSKIAGGGNEQFF.

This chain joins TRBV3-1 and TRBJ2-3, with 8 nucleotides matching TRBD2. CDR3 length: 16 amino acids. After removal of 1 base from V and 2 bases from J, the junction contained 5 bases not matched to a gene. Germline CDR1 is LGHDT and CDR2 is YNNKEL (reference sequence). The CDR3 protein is CASSQGVAGNTDTQYF. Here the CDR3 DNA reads TGTGCCAGCAGCCAAGGGGTAGCGGGGAACACAGATACGCAGTATTTT.

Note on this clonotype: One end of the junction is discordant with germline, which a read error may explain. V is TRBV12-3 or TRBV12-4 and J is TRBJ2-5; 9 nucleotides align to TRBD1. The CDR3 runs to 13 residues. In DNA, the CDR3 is TGTGCCAGCAGAATCCGGGACAGGGATATGGAGTTCTTC. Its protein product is CASRIRDRDMEFF.

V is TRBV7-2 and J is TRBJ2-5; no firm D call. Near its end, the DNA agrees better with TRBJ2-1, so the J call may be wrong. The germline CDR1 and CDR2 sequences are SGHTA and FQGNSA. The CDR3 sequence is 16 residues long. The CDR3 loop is CASSLSSLGRIAEQFF. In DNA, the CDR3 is TGTGCCAGCAGCTTAAGCTCGCTAGGTCGGATTGCGGAGCAGTTCTTC.

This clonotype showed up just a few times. CDR3 amino acids: CRGGGASGYTF. The CDR3 DNA reads as TGCAGGGGAGGGGGCGCAAGTGGCTACACCTTC. The chain uses TRBV20-1 and TRBJ1-2; TRBD1 aligns across 7 bases. Per germline, CDR1 DFQATT and CDR2 SNEGSKA (reference sequence). The CDR3 sequence is 11 residues long.

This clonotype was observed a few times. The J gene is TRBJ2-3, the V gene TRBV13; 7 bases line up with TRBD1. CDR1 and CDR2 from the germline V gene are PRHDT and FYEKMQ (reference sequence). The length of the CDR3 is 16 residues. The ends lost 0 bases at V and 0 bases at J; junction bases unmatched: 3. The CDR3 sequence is CASSLGTDRSTDTQYF. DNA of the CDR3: TGTGCCAGCAGCTTAGGAACGGACAGGAGCACAGATACGCAGTATTTT.

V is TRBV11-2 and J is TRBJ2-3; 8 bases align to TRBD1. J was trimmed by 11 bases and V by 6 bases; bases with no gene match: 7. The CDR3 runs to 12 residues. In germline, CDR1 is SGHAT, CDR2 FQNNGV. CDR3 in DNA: TGTGCCAGCAGTGTAGCCGGGACAGGGCAGTATTTT. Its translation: CASSVAGTGQYF.

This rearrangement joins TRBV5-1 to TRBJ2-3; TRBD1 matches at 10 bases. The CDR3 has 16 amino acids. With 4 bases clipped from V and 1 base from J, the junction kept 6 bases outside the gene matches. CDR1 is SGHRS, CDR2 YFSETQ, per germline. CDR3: CASSRDGQGGTDTQYF. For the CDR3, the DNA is TGCGCCAGCAGCAGGGACGGACAGGGGGGCACAGATACGCAGTATTTT.

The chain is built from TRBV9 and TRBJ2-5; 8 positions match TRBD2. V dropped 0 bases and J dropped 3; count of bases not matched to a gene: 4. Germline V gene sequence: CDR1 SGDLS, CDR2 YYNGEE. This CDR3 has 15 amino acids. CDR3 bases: TGTGCCAGCAGCGTAGCACGGGGGGGCGAAGAGACCCAGTACTTC. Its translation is CASSVARGGEETQYF.

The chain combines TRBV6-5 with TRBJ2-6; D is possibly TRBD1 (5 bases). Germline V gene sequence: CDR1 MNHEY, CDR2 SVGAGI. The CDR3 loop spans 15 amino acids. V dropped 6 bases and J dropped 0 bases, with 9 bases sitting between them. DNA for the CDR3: TGTGCCAGCAGGGGGCAGAGCTCTGGGGCCAACGTCCTGACTTTC. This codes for CASRGQSSGANVLTF.

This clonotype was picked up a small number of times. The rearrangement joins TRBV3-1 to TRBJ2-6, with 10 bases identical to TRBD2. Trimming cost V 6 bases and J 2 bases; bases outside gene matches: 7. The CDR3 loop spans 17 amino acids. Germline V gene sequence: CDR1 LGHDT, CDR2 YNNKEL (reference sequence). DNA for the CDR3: TGTGCCAGCAGTTTGACTAGCGGGCGGACTGGGGCCAACGTCCTGACTTTC. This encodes CASSLTSGRTGANVLTF.

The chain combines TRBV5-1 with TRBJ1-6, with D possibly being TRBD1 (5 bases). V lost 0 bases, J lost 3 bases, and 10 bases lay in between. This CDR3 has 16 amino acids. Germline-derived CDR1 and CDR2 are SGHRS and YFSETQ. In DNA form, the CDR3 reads TGCGCCAGCAGCTTGGAACAGGCGGTCTATAATTCACCCCTCCACTTT. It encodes CASSLEQAVYNSPLHF.

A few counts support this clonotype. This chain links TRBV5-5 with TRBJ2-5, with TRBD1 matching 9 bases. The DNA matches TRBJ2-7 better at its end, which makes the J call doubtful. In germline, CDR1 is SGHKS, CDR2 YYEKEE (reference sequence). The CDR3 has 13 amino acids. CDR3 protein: CASSLWTGAEQYF. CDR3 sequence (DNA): TGTGCCAGCAGCTTGTGGACAGGGGCCGAGCAGTACTTC.

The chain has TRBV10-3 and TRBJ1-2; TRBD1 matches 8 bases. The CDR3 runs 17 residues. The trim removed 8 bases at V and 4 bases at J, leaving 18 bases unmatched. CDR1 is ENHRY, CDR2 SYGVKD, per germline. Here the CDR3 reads CAILGGAGGLRSYGYTF. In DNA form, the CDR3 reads TGTGCCATCCTGGGGGGCGCAGGGGGCCTACGATCCTATGGCTACACCTTC.

The CDR3 coding sequence is TGCAGCGTCACCTATTCCGGACAGGGAGGAGATACGCAGTATTTT. It translates to CSVTYSGQGGDTQYF. The chain links TRBV29-1 to TRBJ2-3, with 8 bases fitting TRBD1. Trimming took 6 bases from V and 5 from J; bases not matched to a gene: 13. Germline CDR1 is SQVTM and CDR2 is ANQGSEA. The CDR3 sequence is 15 residues long.

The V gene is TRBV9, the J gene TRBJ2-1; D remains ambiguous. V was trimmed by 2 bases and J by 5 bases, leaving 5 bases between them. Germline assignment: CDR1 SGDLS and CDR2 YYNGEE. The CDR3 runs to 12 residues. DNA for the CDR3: TGTGCCAGCAGCGTTCCCAACAATGAGCAGTTCTTC. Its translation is CASSVPNNEQFF.

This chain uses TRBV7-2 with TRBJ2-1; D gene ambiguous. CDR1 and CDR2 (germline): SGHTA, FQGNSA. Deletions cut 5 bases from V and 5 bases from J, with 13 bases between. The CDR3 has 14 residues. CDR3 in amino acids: CASSPRPWDNEQFF. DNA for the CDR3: TGTGCCAGCAGCCCTCGTCCTTGGGACAATGAGCAGTTCTTC.

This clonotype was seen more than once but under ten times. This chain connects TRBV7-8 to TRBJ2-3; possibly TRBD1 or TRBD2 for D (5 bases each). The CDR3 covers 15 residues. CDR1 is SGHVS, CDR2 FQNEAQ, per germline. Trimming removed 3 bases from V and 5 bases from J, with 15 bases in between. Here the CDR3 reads CASSFSGAKGDTQYF. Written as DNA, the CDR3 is TGTGCCAGCAGCTTCTCCGGGGCCAAAGGAGATACGCAGTATTTT.

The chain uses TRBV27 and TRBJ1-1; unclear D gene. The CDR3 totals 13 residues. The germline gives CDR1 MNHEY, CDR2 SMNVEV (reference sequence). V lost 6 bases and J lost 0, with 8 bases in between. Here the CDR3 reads CASRWKMNTEAFF. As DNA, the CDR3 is TGTGCCAGCAGGTGGAAGATGAACACTGAAGCTTTCTTT.

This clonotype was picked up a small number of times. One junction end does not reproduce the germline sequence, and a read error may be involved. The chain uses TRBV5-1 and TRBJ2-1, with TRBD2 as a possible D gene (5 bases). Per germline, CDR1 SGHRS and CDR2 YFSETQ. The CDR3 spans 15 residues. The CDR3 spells CASSAAAGAYNEQFF. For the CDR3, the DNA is TGTGCCAGCAGCGCGGCGGCGGGCGCATACAATGAGCAGTTCTTC.

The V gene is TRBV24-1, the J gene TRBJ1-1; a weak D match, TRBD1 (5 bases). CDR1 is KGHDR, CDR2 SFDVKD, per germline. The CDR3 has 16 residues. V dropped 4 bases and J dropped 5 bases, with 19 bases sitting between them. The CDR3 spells CATSETDGVGVTEAFF. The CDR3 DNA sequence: TGTGCCACCAGTGAAACTGACGGGGTGGGGGTGACTGAAGCTTTCTTT.

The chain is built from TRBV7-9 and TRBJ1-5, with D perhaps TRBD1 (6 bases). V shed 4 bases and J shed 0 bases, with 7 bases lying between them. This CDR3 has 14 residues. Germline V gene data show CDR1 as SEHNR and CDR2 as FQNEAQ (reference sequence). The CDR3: CASSWTDSNQPQHF. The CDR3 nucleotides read TGTGCCAGCAGCTGGACAGATAGCAATCAGCCCCAGCATTTT.

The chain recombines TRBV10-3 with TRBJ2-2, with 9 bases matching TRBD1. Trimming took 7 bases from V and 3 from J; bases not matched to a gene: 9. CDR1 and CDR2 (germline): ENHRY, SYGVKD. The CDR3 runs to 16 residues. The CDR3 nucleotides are TGTGCCATCAATGCGCGGAGGACAGGGGACACCGGGGAGCTGTTTTTT. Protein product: CAINARRTGDTGELFF.